These 15 T cell receptor beta chains were sequenced from one sample in a study of breast tumors, draining lymph nodes, adjacent tissues. Samples came from axillary lymph nodes draining the breast cancer. One entry per CDR3 protein results from TCRdb running MiXCR on the multiplex PCR reads. The sample includes 170,000 or so distinct CDR3 sequences, around a third of them seen just once. The sample consisted of axillary lymph node tissue. The receptors originated from a female donor with breast cancer. Some clones in this sample may be carry-over from other donors' samples.

The chain has TRBV24-1 and TRBJ2-2; possible D gene TRBD2, 5 bases. CDR1 and CDR2 (germline): KGHDR, SFDVKD. The CDR3 loop spans 17 amino acids. Trimming shortened V by 5 bases and J by 1 base, and 16 bases separated the two germline ends. CDR3 sequence reads: CATSAPRAGLNTGELFF. The CDR3 region has the DNA TGTGCCACCAGTGCTCCAAGGGCGGGCTTGAACACCGGGGAGCTGTTTTTT.

The chain couples TRBV7-9 to TRBJ1-4; 10 positions match TRBD1. This CDR3 region has 16 residues. V lost 2 bases, J lost 5 bases, and 5 bases stayed unmatched. Looked up from germline, CDR1 is SEHNR and CDR2 is FQNEAQ (reference sequence). The CDR3 coding sequence is TGTGCCAGCAGCTTATTGACAGGGGGCTACAATGAAAAACTGTTTTTT. It encodes CASSLLTGGYNEKLFF.

Many counts were recorded for this clonotype. The J gene is TRBJ2-7, the V gene TRBV5-1; D unclear. The CDR3 length is 15 residues. Between the trimmed V and J ends, which lost 3 bases and 2 bases, there was a span of 15 bases. CDR1 SGHRS and CDR2 YFSETQ come from the germline V gene. Here the CDR3 reads CASSSPGSPTYEQYF. In DNA, the CDR3 is TGCGCCAGCAGCTCCCCCGGGTCGCCTACCTACGAGCAGTACTTC.

This clonotype has ten or more counts. This sequence joins TRBV2 and TRBJ2-7; 9 nucleotides match TRBD1. Germline loops: CDR1 SNHLY, CDR2 FYNNEI. V shed 4 bases, J shed 2 bases, and the junction held 3 bases outside the gene matches. CDR3 length: 14 residues. CDR3: CASSGGQGAYEQYF. In DNA form, the CDR3 reads TGTGCCAGCAGTGGGGGACAGGGTGCCTACGAGCAGTACTTC.

There are many counts of this clonotype. The chain is built from TRBV7-9 and TRBJ1-2; 7 bases agree with TRBD1. There are 15 residues in the CDR3. V shed 3 bases, J shed 8 bases, and the junction held 12 bases outside the gene matches. CDR1 and CDR2 (germline): SEHNR, FQNEAQ (reference sequence). The CDR3 region has the DNA TGTGCCAGCAGCTTGAGGGGACAGCGGGGAGGAGGCTACACCTTC. Its translation: CASSLRGQRGGGYTF.

This clonotype was recorded at least ten times. This chain connects TRBV7-8 to TRBJ2-5; 7 bases map to TRBD2. V gave up 5 bases and J gave up 2 bases; unmatched junction bases: 5. Germline V gene data show CDR1 as SGHVS and CDR2 as FQNEAQ. The CDR3 has 14 residues. The CDR3 nucleotides read TGTGCCAGCAGCAGCGGGACGGTTCAAGAGACCCAGTACTTC. As protein: CASSSGTVQETQYF.

This clonotype showed up many times. The genes are TRBV6-6 and TRBJ2-1; D is perhaps TRBD1 or TRBD2 (5 bases each). The V gene's germline CDR1 is MNHNY and CDR2 SVGAGI (reference sequence). The germline V and J ends were trimmed by 0 bases and 2 bases, with 11 bases remaining between them. This CDR3 comprises 16 residues. CDR3 in amino acids: CASSYSGVATYNEQFF. The CDR3 region has the DNA TGTGCCAGCAGTTACTCGGGGGTGGCAACCTACAATGAGCAGTTCTTC.

This chain links TRBV5-8 with TRBJ2-2, with D unresolved. CDR3 size: 14 residues. Trimming shortened V by 4 bases and J by 4 bases, and 11 bases separated the two germline ends. CDR1 and CDR2 (germline): SGHTS, YDEGEE. CDR3 region: CASSRWRTTGELFF. The CDR3 region has the DNA TGTGCCAGCAGCCGATGGCGGACCACCGGGGAGCTGTTTTTT. The variable domain in full, completed from reference TRBV5-8 and TRBJ2-2, reads EAGVTQSPTHLIKTRGQQATLRCSPISGHTSVYWYQQALGLGLQFLLWYDEGEERNRGNFPPRFSGRQFPNYSSELNVNALELEDSALYLCASSRWRTTGELFFGEGSRLTVL.

This clonotype was observed many times. The chain has TRBV14 and TRBJ2-3; TRBD2 is a possible D gene (5 bases). CDR1 and CDR2 from the germline V gene are SGHDN and FVKESK. CDR3 size: 16 residues. Trimming took off 1 base at V and 2 bases at J, with 13 bases between the two ends. The CDR3 sequence is CASSQGIQRLTDTQYF. The DNA for the CDR3 is TGTGCCAGCAGCCAAGGGATCCAGCGGCTCACAGATACGCAGTATTTT.

In its sample, this clonotype was seen a few times. The genes are TRBV20-1 and TRBJ2-7; TRBD2 aligns across 9 bases. The CDR3 sequence is 16 residues long. Per germline, CDR1 DFQATT and CDR2 SNEGSKA (reference sequence). The V and J ends lost 2 bases and 6 bases, in that order; junction bases with no gene match: 14. The CDR3 sequence is CSARLPSSGTTIEQYF. In nucleotides, the CDR3 is TGCAGTGCTAGACTCCCTTCTAGCGGGACTACGATCGAGCAGTACTTC.

This clonotype was counted a few times. A single base separates this from a much larger clone, so it may be a read error. The chain is built from TRBV2 and TRBJ2-3, with 7 bases fitting TRBD2. V was pared by 4 bases and J by 6 bases, with 7 bases of the junction left unmatched. The CDR3 sequence is 14 residues long. Per germline, CDR1 SNHLY and CDR2 FYNNEI. The DNA of the CDR3 is TGTGCCAGCAGTGGTCGCCGGGGGGATGATACGCAGTATTTT. This encodes CASSGRRGDDTQYF.

The chain has TRBV4-3 and TRBJ1-2, with D uncertain. With 6 bases removed from V and 1 base from J, the gap between germline ends came to 12 bases. The CDR3 is 14 residues long. Germline lookup yields CDR1 LGHNA and CDR2 YSLEER. The CDR3 bases are TGCGCCAGCAGACCGGCAGTCATTAACTATGGCTACACCTTC. Encoded protein: CASRPAVINYGYTF.

In this sample, this clonotype turned up many times. The chain couples TRBV2 to TRBJ2-1, with 9 bases aligning to TRBD2. This CDR3 has 15 amino acids. V trimming: 4 bases; J trimming: 2 bases; junction bases outside the gene matches: 3. Germline V CDR1 and CDR2: SNHLY, FYNNEI. CDR3 in DNA: TGTGCCAGCAGTGTTGCGGGAGGGCCCTACAATGAGCAGTTCTTC. Its translation: CASSVAGGPYNEQFF. The variable domain in full, completed from reference TRBV2 and TRBJ2-1, reads EPEVTQTPSHQVTQMGQEVILRCVPISNHLYFYWYRQILGQKVEFLVSFYNNEISEKSEIFDDQFSVERPDGSNFTLKIRSTKLEDSAMYFCASSVAGGPYNEQFFGPGTRLTVL.

As concerns this clonotype: Without the conserved terminal phenylalanine or tryptophan, this CDR3 likely stems from a read error. The CDR3 is CASSIDSPGQGTYEQYS. The CDR3 region has the DNA TGTGCCAGTAGTATAGATAGTCCCGGGCAGGGGACCTACGAGCAGTACTCC. This chain joins TRBV19 and TRBJ2-7, with D possibly being TRBD1 (6 bases). The CDR3 extends over 17 amino acids. Germline assignment: CDR1 LNHDA and CDR2 SQIVND (reference sequence). Trimming took 0 bases from V and 2 from J, leaving 17 bases between them.

Comments on this clonotype: Given a much more abundant clone one base away, this may be a read error. V and J are TRBV5-4 and TRBJ1-2; 7 bases align to TRBD1. CDR1 is SGHNT and CDR2 is YYREEE in the germline V gene (reference sequence). The CDR3 runs to 13 residues. Trimming removed 5 bases from V and 4 bases from J; junction bases left unmatched: 5. The CDR3 DNA reads TGTGCCAGCAGTCGGGGACAGTCCTATGGCTACACCTTC. The encoded protein is CASSRGQSYGYTF.